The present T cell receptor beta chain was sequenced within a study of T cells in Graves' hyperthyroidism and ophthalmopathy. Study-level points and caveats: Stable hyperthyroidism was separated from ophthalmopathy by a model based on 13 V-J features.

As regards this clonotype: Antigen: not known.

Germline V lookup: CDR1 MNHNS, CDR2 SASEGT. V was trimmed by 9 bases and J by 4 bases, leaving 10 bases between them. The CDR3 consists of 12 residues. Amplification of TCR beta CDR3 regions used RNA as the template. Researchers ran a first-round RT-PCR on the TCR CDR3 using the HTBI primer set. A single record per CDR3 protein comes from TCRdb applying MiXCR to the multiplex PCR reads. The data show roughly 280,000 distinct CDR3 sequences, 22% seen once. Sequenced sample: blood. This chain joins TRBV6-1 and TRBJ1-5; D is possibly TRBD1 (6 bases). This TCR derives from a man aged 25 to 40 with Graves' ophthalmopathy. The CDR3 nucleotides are TGTGCCAGTAACACAGGGAATCAGCCCCAGCATTTT. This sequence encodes CASNTGNQPQHF.